This T cell receptor beta chain was observed in a study of cytomegalovirus exposure and HLA in healthy donors. Donors came from a validation cohort of over a hundred subjects, distinct from the first 666-subject cohort. Measured with immunoSEQ multiplex PCR; TCRdb has only the in-frame clones, and not every one. This table has 130,000 to 150,000 clones, roughly four fifths appearing once. This clone was detected a few times. What it recognizes is unknown. Germline CDR1 MDHEN, CDR2 SYDVKM. CDR3 length: 12 residues. With 4 bases removed from V and 7 bases from J, the gap between germline ends came to 11 bases. Study-wide results and limits: Cytomegalovirus status was reportedly diagnosed by the classifier with high specificity and sensitivity. There were approximately 150 TCR beta chains listed as cytomegalovirus-associated.

The sequencing sample was made of PBMCs. V usage is TRBV28 and J usage is TRBJ2-7; a possible D gene is TRBD1 (6 bases). This receptor was taken from a woman in her 30s in good health and CMV-seronegative. CDR3 residues: CASSWNRGEQYF. The CDR3 DNA follows: TGTGCCAGCAGTTGGAATAGGGGGGAGCAGTACTTC.